This T cell receptor (beta chain) was sequenced in a study of cytomegalovirus exposure and HLA in healthy donors. This PCR relied on a set of 60 Vbeta primers and 13 Jbeta primers. Clones were sequenced by immunoSEQ multiplex PCR, and TCRdb holds only the in-frame ones, with some missing. The data show around 150,000 clones, roughly three quarters seen once. Trimming pared 1 base from V and 0 bases from J, leaving 15 bases between. This CDR3 has 18 residues. Germline loops: CDR1 SGHVS, CDR2 FNYEAQ. The sample consisted of PBMCs. The rearrangement joins TRBV7-6 to TRBJ2-2; D perhaps matches TRBD2 (6 bases). The TCR sequence derives from a young man in good health and CMV-seronegative. The CDR3 here is CASSLVGNSGANTGELFF. The CDR3 DNA reads as TGTGCCAGCAGCTTAGTTGGGAATAGCGGAGCGAACACCGGGGAGCTGTTTTTT.